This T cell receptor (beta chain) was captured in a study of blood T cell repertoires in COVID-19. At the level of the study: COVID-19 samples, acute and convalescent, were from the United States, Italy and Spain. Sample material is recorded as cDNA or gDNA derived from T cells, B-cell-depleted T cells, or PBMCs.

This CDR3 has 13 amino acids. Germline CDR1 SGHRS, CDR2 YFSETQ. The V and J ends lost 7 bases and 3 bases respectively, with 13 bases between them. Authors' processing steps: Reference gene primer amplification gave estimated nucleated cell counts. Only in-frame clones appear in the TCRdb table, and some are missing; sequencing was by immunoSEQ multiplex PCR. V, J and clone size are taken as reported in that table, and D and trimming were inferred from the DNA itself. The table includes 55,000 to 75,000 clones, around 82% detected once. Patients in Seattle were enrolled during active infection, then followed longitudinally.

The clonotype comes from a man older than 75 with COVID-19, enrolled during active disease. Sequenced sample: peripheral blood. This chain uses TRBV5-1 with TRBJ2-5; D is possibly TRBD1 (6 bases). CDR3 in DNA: TGCGCCAGCGCACTACAGGGAGAAGAGACCCAGTACTTC. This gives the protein CASALQGEETQYF.